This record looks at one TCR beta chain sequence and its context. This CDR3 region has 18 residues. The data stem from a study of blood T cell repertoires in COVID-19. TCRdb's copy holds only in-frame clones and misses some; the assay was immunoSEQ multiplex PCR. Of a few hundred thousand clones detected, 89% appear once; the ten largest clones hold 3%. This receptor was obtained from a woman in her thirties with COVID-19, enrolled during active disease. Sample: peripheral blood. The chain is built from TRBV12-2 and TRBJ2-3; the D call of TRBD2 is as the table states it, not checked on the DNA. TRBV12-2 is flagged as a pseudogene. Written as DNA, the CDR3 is TGTGCAAGTCGCTCTGGGACTAGTTTCGAAAGACATACAGATACGCAGTATTTT. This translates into CASRSGTSFERHTDTQYF.